These T cell receptor beta chains were read from a single sample in a study of T cells expressing NK-cell markers. TCRdb re-called the 5' RACE reads, yielding one record per CDR3 amino acid sequence without DNA. The sample totals approximately 6,000 distinct CDR3 sequences; its top ten clones hold over 45%. The specimen was blood T cells: a sorted CD56 or NKG2C T cell subset, CD4+ or CD8+ T cells, or bulk PBMC T cells (not recorded which). These TCRs come from a man younger than 35 in good health. The CDR3 runs from the conserved cysteine through the conserved F or W. The size entry is marked missing in some rows and otherwise reads once, few, many or a size class.

>.|TRBV2|TRBJ2-3
CATLAEATTDTQYF
>.|TRBV12-3/TRBV12-4|TRBJ2-1
CASSPGTSYYNEQFF
>.|TRBV19|TRBJ2-4
CASSPHRGLAKNIQYF
>medium-sized|TRBV27|TRBJ2-3
CASSSSTSGGVTQYF
>.|TRBV6-5|TRBJ1-1
CASSNRDRAGTEAFF
>medium-sized|TRBV5-1|TRBJ2-4
CASSSQGVQYF
>.|TRBV21-1|TRBJ2-7
CASSKALGYEQYF
>.|TRBV6-1|TRBJ2-5
CASTSQGGETQYF
>.|TRBV6-1|TRBJ2-5
CASSTGPLGETQYF
>.|TRBV28|TRBJ2-1
CASSFRDFNEQFF
>.|TRBV7-2|TRBJ2-3
CASSLRTGSGTDTQYF
>.|TRBV28|TRBJ2-7
CASTRGTGVSNEQYF
>.|TRBV6-4|TRBJ2-1
CASSLTSGRGNEQFF
>.|TRBV20-1|TRBJ2-1
CSASHPFTSAYGGQFF
>.|TRBV20-1|TRBJ2-5
CSARGADPGPQYF
>.|TRBV7-9|TRBJ1-1
CASSLRGTVHEAFF
>.|TRBV6-4|TRBJ2-3
CASSEGQGDADTQYF
>.|TRBV6-2/TRBV6-3|TRBJ2-2
CASSYSGLETGELFF
>.|TRBV6-4|TRBJ2-2
CASTADVGTGELFF
>medium-sized|TRBV20-1|TRBJ2-1
CSAREGWASGYNEQFF
>.|TRBV6-2/TRBV6-3|TRBJ1-3
CASIYNRDSGNTIYF
>.|TRBV20-1|TRBJ2-2
CSAVTSGANTGELFF
>.|TRBV7-8|TRBJ2-2
CASSDLAGGSTGELFF
>.|TRBV6-1|TRBJ2-2
CASRPGQALTGELFF
>.|TRBV7-9|TRBJ2-3
CASSPKLAGMADTQYF
>.|TRBV20-1|TRBJ1-2
CSALPGSSYGYTF
>medium-sized|TRBV20-1|TRBJ1-1
CSAGDIKGGDTEAFF
>.|TRBV27|TRBJ2-3
CASSPQGSLTDTQYF
>.|TRBV7-9|TRBJ2-7
CASRSQGEVDEQYF
>.|TRBV11-3|TRBJ1-4
CASSHRDRVEKLFF
>.|TRBV12-3/TRBV12-4|TRBJ1-5
CASSQNRGRASNQPQHF
>.|TRBV6-2/TRBV6-3|TRBJ2-2
CASSYGQEPGELFF
>medium-sized|TRBV6-4|TRBJ2-2
CASSDREDTGELFF
>.|TRBV6-5|TRBJ2-2
CASSNGLGGGELFF
>.|TRBV15|TRBJ2-1
CATSRDGLAGYNEQFF
>.|TRBV25-1|TRBJ2-6
CASRDRGSGANVLTF
>.|TRBV12-3/TRBV12-4|TRBJ2-2
CASSPPRGSGANTGELFF
>.|TRBV6-1|TRBJ2-3
CASSEAGDTQYF
>.|TRBV19|TRBJ2-5
CASSKLGMQGTQYF
>hyperexpanded|TRBV7-9|TRBJ1-4
CASSFLRATNEKLFF
>.|TRBV5-1|TRBJ2-1
CASSPGQGYNEQFF
>.|TRBV6-4|TRBJ2-1
CASSDSPDQKQFF
>.|TRBV6-4|TRBJ2-1
CASSDRDNNEQFF
>.|TRBV6-4|TRBJ2-5
CASSGGPQETQYF
>.|TRBV28|TRBJ2-1
CASSPPGLAGSSYNEQFF
>.|TRBV6-4|TRBJ2-3
CASSDATTDTQYF
>medium-sized|TRBV20-1|TRBJ2-3
CSAERGTDTQYF
>.|TRBV6-1|TRBJ1-2
CASSQGGTRTF
>.|TRBV4-2|TRBJ2-1
CASSQDAGGPTNEQFF
>medium-sized|TRBV6-4|TRBJ2-3
CASSDSASRGDTDTQYF
>.|TRBV7-2|TRBJ2-5
CASSLSSGQETQYF
>medium-sized|TRBV7-9|TRBJ2-3
CASSSRDEGPTHTQYF
>.|TRBV10-3|TRBJ1-5
CAISDPPGNQPQHF
>medium-sized|TRBV20-1|TRBJ1-4
CSAVGVSHEKLFF
>.|TRBV7-2|TRBJ1-5
CASSSTGYSNQPQHF
>.|TRBV27|TRBJ2-2
CASSFSDHVPGGELFF
>.|TRBV20-1|TRBJ2-3
CSAFSGTRSTDTQYF
>.|TRBV4-2|TRBJ2-5
CASSQDDVSGPQYF
>.|TRBV20-1|TRBJ2-2
CSARDWVTGELFF